The clone carrying this T cell receptor beta chain was detected a few times. Antigen unknown. Unique molecular identifiers featured in how the TCRbeta library was prepared. Each CDR3 protein is one row after TCRdb ran MiXCR on the PCR reads. The sample yields some 300,000 distinct CDR3 sequences, 10% seen once. Trimming took off 5 bases at V and 1 base at J, with 12 bases between the two ends. Germline CDR1 reads LGHDT; CDR2 reads YNNKEL (reference sequence). The CDR3 has 15 amino acids. The data stem from a study of T-cell reconstitution after alpha-beta-depleted transplantation in children. Study-wide findings and caveats: Newly produced T cells mostly accounted for T-cell counts and diversity one year post-transplant.

This TCR came from a boy less than two years old with acute myeloid leukemia, due to receive a stem cell transplant. This specimen consisted of PBMCs, obtained before TCRalphabeta/CD19-depleted stem cell transplant. The V gene is TRBV3-1, the J gene TRBJ2-1; D not resolved. The CDR3 loop reads CASSSVAVSYNEQFF. The CDR3 nucleotides read TGTGCCAGCAGCTCCGTGGCAGTTTCCTACAATGAGCAGTTCTTC.